What follows are 21 T cell receptor beta chains derived from one specimen sequenced in a study of radiation and T cells in renal cell carcinoma. The protocol was immunoSEQ multiplex PCR, while the TCRdb copy is restricted to in-frame clones and leaves out a portion. Among 120,000 to 150,000 clones listed, 65% to 90% were seen once. As for time point: blood 4 weeks post-SBRT, at nephrectomy. Treatment reported: 15 Gy SBRT to primary tumor, nephrectomy 4 weeks later. This specimen was blood, taken from a patient whose treatment included radiotherapy and nephrectomy. These receptors all come from a woman between 45 and 60 years old with renal cell carcinoma.

The genes are TRBV7-9 and TRBJ2-7; D is ambiguous. CDR1 SEHNR and CDR2 FQNEAQ come from the germline V gene (reference sequence). V dropped 0 bases and J dropped 2 bases, with 8 bases sitting between them. The CDR3 sequence is 14 residues long. The CDR3 region is CASSLAAGAYEQYF. DNA for the CDR3: TGTGCCAGCAGCTTAGCGGCAGGAGCCTACGAGCAGTACTTC. The full variable domain, in which reference TRBV7-9 and TRBJ2-7 provide the parts outside the CDR3, is DTGVSQNPRHKITKRGQNVTFRCDPISEHNRLYWYRQTLGQGPEFLTYFQNEAQLEKSRLLSDRFSAERPKGSFSTLEIQRTEQGDSAMYLCASSLAAGAYEQYFGPGTRLTVT.

This clone was recorded once. The chain couples TRBV7-2 to TRBJ2-2; possible D gene TRBD1, 5 bases. The V end was cut by 4 bases, the J end by 0 bases, with 12 bases between. The CDR3 consists of 16 residues. Germline CDR1 and CDR2: SGHTA and FQGNSA. The CDR3 bases are TGTGCCAGCAGCTACGAAGGGGTCCCGAACACCGGGGAGCTGTTTTTT. Residues: CASSYEGVPNTGELFF.

The chain joins TRBV7-2 to TRBJ2-7; unclear D gene. V was trimmed by 2 bases and J by 6 bases, leaving 5 bases between them. Germline loops: CDR1 SGHTA, CDR2 FQGNSA. CDR3 size: 11 residues. CDR3 DNA: TGTGCCAGCAGCTTATATGGCGAGCAGTACTTC. Amino acid sequence: CASSLYGEQYF.

This clone has ten or more counts. The CDR3 nucleotides are TGTGCCAGCAGTGACAGGAACACCGGGGAGCTGTTTTTT. Translating it yields CASSDRNTGELFF. This chain uses TRBV6-4 with TRBJ2-2; D unresolved. Between the trimmed V and J ends, which lost 2 bases and 1 base, there was a span of 2 bases. The CDR3 consists of 13 residues. The V gene's germline CDR1 is MRHNA and CDR2 SNTAGT.

This clone is a singleton in its sample. In DNA, the CDR3 is TGTGCCAGCAGTCGACTAGATCTACGGGAGCAGTACTTC. Protein sequence: CASSRLDLREQYF. The chain links TRBV28 to TRBJ2-7; possible D gene TRBD2, 6 bases. Germline V gene sequence: CDR1 MDHEN, CDR2 SYDVKM. The CDR3 spans 13 residues. V was cut by 5 bases and J by 7 bases, with 15 bases left in between.

V is TRBV5-6 and J is TRBJ2-7; 9 bases fit TRBD1. V shed 4 bases, J shed 4 bases, and the junction held 12 bases outside the gene matches. Germline V gene sequence: CDR1 SGHDT, CDR2 YYEEEE. The CDR3 is 16 residues long. The CDR3 DNA reads as TGTGCCAGCAGCCAAGCGCTTGGACAGGGGCTGTACGAGCAGTACTTC. Translation: CASSQALGQGLYEQYF.

The genes are TRBV5-6 and TRBJ2-1; no definite D call. CDR3 size: 12 residues. In germline, CDR1 is SGHDT, CDR2 YYEEEE. V lost 1 base, J lost 6 bases, and 5 bases lay in between. As DNA, the CDR3 is TGTGCCAGCAGCTTGAGTGGCAATGAGCAGTTCTTC. Amino acids: CASSLSGNEQFF.

This rearrangement joins TRBV21-1 to TRBJ2-7; the table calls TRBD1, which could not be checked here. TRBV21-1 is tagged as a pseudogene. The CDR3 loop spans 16 amino acids. CDR3 nucleotide sequence: TGTGCCAGCAGACCCTCCTCCGGGACAGAGGCCTACGAGCAGTACTTC. Amino acids: CASRPSSGTEAYEQYF.

V and J are TRBV4-1 and TRBJ2-6, with D possibly being TRBD2 (5 bases). This CDR3 comprises 17 residues. The germline gives CDR1 MGHRA, CDR2 YSYEKL. Trimming took off 5 bases at V and 4 bases at J, with 18 bases between the two ends. This CDR3 is CASSIQLDGAGANVLTF. For the CDR3, the DNA is TGCGCCAGCAGCATACAACTAGACGGAGCGGGGGCCAACGTCCTGACTTTC.

This chain joins TRBV29-1 and TRBJ2-5; no definite D call. V lost 3 bases to trimming and J lost 4 bases, with 15 bases between them. CDR1 SQVTM and CDR2 ANQGSEA come from the germline V gene. The CDR3 is 14 amino acids. The CDR3 coding sequence is TGCAGCGTTGACGCGGATACAGCCATAGAGACCCAGTACTTC. Translation: CSVDADTAIETQYF.

The gene calls are TRBV28 and TRBJ1-1, with TRBD1 identical over 12 bases. V shed 2 bases, J shed 4 bases, and the junction held 8 bases outside the gene matches. CDR3 length equals 17 residues. Germline V gene lookup returns CDR1 MDHEN and CDR2 SYDVKM. The CDR3 is CASSLGTGGTIGTEAFF. CDR3 DNA: TGTGCCAGCAGTTTAGGGACAGGGGGCACAATAGGCACTGAAGCTTTCTTT. The full variable domain, its missing parts supplied by reference TRBV28 and TRBJ1-1, is DVKVTQSSRYLVKRTGEKVFLECVQDMDHENMFWYRQDPGLGLRLIYFSYDVKMKEKGDIPEGYSVSREKKERFSLILESASTNQTSMYLCASSLGTGGTIGTEAFFGQGTRLTVV.

This clone appeared once. The gene calls are TRBV6-1 and TRBJ1-2; unclear D gene. The length of the CDR3 is 15 residues. Trimming shortened V by 6 bases and J by 6 bases, and 20 bases separated the two germline ends. The germline V gene has CDR1 MNHNS and CDR2 SASEGT. CDR3 bases: TGTGCCAGCAGCACCGCGAAAGGGCGAATGGATGGCTACACCTTC. Its protein product is CASSTAKGRMDGYTF.

V is TRBV5-1 and J is TRBJ1-2; no clear D. Germline-derived CDR1 and CDR2 are SGHRS and YFSETQ. V gave up 0 bases and J gave up 5 bases, with 14 bases separating them. There are 15 residues in the CDR3. The CDR3 sequence is CASSLDGTTGYGYTF. In nucleotides, the CDR3 is TGCGCCAGCAGCTTGGACGGCACCACGGGGTATGGCTACACCTTC.

This clone was recorded only once. The J gene is TRBJ2-5, the V gene TRBV5-1; D is unresolved. Trimming took off 0 bases at V and 2 bases at J, with 8 bases between the two ends. Per the germline V gene, CDR1 is SGHRS and CDR2 is YFSETQ. This CDR3 has 14 amino acids. The CDR3 DNA reads TGCGCCAGCAGCTTGGTACAGCTTCAAGAGACCCAGTACTTC. Translation gives CASSLVQLQETQYF.

The chain has TRBV19 and TRBJ1-6; 8 bases are shared with TRBD1. From germline, CDR1 is LNHDA and CDR2 SQIVND (reference sequence). This CDR3 has 14 residues. Trimming removed 5 bases from V and 9 bases from J; junction bases left unmatched: 6. The CDR3 loop is CASSLGQGSSPLHF. CDR3 bases: TGTGCCAGTAGTCTCGGACAGGGAAGTTCACCCCTCCACTTT.

The chain links TRBV30 to TRBJ1-2; D is undetermined. The CDR3 runs to 13 residues. Germline CDR1 is GTSNPN and CDR2 is SVGIG (reference sequence). Trimming shortened V by 4 bases and J by 4 bases, and 13 bases separated the two germline ends. This chain's CDR3 is CAWNAGFSYGYTF. Written as DNA, the CDR3 is TGTGCCTGGAACGCAGGCTTCTCCTATGGCTACACCTTC.

The rearrangement uses TRBV5-8 and TRBJ2-6; 8 bases are a match to TRBD1. Germline loops: CDR1 SGHTS, CDR2 YDEGEE. CDR3 length: 17 amino acids. The trim removed 4 bases at V and 0 bases at J, leaving 6 bases unmatched. CDR3 loop: CASSPGQGDSGANVLTF. The CDR3 nucleotides read TGTGCCAGCAGCCCTGGACAGGGTGACTCTGGGGCCAACGTCCTGACTTTC.

The rearrangement joins TRBV30 to TRBJ1-6, with D uncertain. V was trimmed by 7 bases and J by 6 bases, leaving 16 bases between them. Germline CDR1 and CDR2: GTSNPN and SVGIG (reference sequence). This CDR3 spans 14 amino acids. The CDR3 spells CAFRPVRPNSPLHF. The DNA for the CDR3 is TGTGCCTTCAGGCCCGTCCGACCTAATTCACCCCTCCACTTT.

The chain combines TRBV4-3 with TRBJ2-5, with a possible D match to TRBD2 (6 bases). V lost 0 bases and J 4 bases, leaving 12 bases between the germline ends. The CDR3 loop spans 15 amino acids. Germline CDR1 and CDR2: LGHNA and YSLEER. In DNA form, the CDR3 reads TGCGCCAGCAGCCAAGATCTTCAGGGAGGAGAGACCCAGTACTTC. The encoded protein is CASSQDLQGGETQYF.

The V and J genes are TRBV6-4 and TRBJ2-2; D gene uncertain. Between the trimmed V and J ends, which lost 3 bases and 5 bases, there was a span of 19 bases. The CDR3 covers 17 residues. Germline values: CDR1 MRHNA, CDR2 SNTAGT. The DNA for the CDR3 is TGTGCCAGCAGTGAAGTTGCGGATCGGGTAAAGACCGGGGAGCTGTTTTTT. Its translation: CASSEVADRVKTGELFF.

The chain has TRBV30 and TRBJ1-3, with 8 nucleotides matching TRBD1. The junction had 8 bases not matched to a gene; V was cut back by 3 bases and J by 4 bases. Germline V lookup: CDR1 GTSNPN, CDR2 SVGIG (reference sequence). The CDR3 spans 15 residues. The DNA for the CDR3 is TGTGCCTGGAGCGCCGACAGGGGTGGCGGAAACACCATATATTTT. Translated: CAWSADRGGGNTIYF.